The present entry profiles one T cell receptor (beta chain) with its context. What it binds is not known. This specimen comes from a study of CD8 T cells in ankylosing spondylitis. Study-level points and caveats: In synovial fluid and blood from reactive arthritis, some motif variants were previously reported. The clones that were linked to disease were reported to be significantly enriched in matched synovial fluid samples from ankylosing spondylitis patients. Blood of patients with ankylosing spondylitis appeared to be characterized by a TCR beta motif of fewer than 10 highly homologous variants. Disease-linked clones bore a CD8+ phenotype and were relatively rare in peripheral blood.

Trimming removed 1 base from V and 2 bases from J, with 13 bases in between. This CDR3 has 15 residues. Germline values: CDR1 SGHRS, CDR2 YFSETQ. TCRdb recomputed calls from the 5' RACE reads with MiXCR, one row per CDR3 protein. The sample lists about 250,000 distinct CDR3 sequences, roughly 32% occurring once. The chain couples TRBV5-1 to TRBJ2-7; D ambiguous. The TCR originated in a male donor with ankylosing spondylitis or in good health (not recorded which). Sequencing used blood, either unsorted or a sorted T cell fraction (not recorded which). In nucleotides, the CDR3 is TGCGCCAGCAGCTTGATGATTGGGTCGGCCTACGAGCAGTACTTC. Protein sequence: CASSLMIGSAYEQYF.